Below are 17 T cell receptor beta chains sequenced from a single sample in a study of blood T cell repertoires in COVID-19. The method was immunoSEQ multiplex PCR; TCRdb's version includes in-frame clones alone and lacks a portion of them. The sample gives around 170,000 clones, 88% of which show up once; 25% to 30% is in the top ten. The sequencing input was peripheral blood. The source is a man aged 60-69 years with acute or convalescent COVID-19.

The genes are TRBV7-3 and TRBJ2-5; tentative D call: TRBD2 (6 bases). CDR1 and CDR2 (germline): SGHTA, FQGTGA. The CDR3 has 13 amino acids. Trimming took off 4 bases at V and 5 bases at J, with 11 bases between the two ends. The DNA for the CDR3 is TGTGCCAGCAGCTCGACTAGAAGCGAGACCCAGTACTTC. It yields the protein CASSSTRSETQYF.

This chain connects TRBV5-1 to TRBJ1-2; weak D call: TRBD1 (6 bases). Germline loops: CDR1 SGHRS, CDR2 YFSETQ. The CDR3 contains 14 residues. The V end lost 0 bases, the J end lost 6 bases, and 12 bases lay between the germline ends. DNA of the CDR3: TGCGCCAGCAGCTTGGAACAGGGAATTGATGGCTACACCTTC. Its protein product is CASSLEQGIDGYTF.

The V call is TRBV3-1 (or the pseudogene TRBV3-2), the J call TRBJ2-5, with 14 bases lining up with TRBD2. Germline CDR1 and CDR2: LGHDT and YNNKEL (reference sequence). V shed 4 bases and J 4 bases; nucleotides not matched to a gene: 2. The CDR3 has 15 amino acids. In DNA, the CDR3 is TGTGCCAGCAGCCGCGGACTAGCGGGGGGAGAGACCCAGTACTTC. Protein: CASSRGLAGGETQYF.

The chain links TRBV10-3 to TRBJ1-1; 8 bases are shared with TRBD1. The CDR3 sequence is 13 residues long. CDR1 and CDR2 (germline): ENHRY, SYGVKD. The ends lost 5 bases at V and 5 bases at J; junction bases unmatched: 4. The CDR3 sequence is CAISPTGGTEAFF. In nucleotides, the CDR3 is TGTGCCATCAGTCCTACAGGGGGGACTGAAGCTTTCTTT.

CDR3 nucleotides: TGTGCCTGGAGGGCGCCCGGGTCTTCACCCCTCCACTTT. It codes for CAWRAPGSSPLHF. V gene TRBV30 combines with J gene TRBJ1-6, with unresolved D. Germline V gene sequence: CDR1 GTSNPN, CDR2 SVGIG (reference sequence). The CDR3 sequence is 13 residues long. Between the trimmed V and J ends, which lost 3 bases and 9 bases, there was a span of 12 bases.

This chain connects TRBV18 to TRBJ2-2; a possible D gene is TRBD1 (6 bases). V was shortened by 5 bases and J by 7 bases, with 8 bases between the two germline ends. The CDR3 is 12 amino acids. Germline V gene data show CDR1 as KGHSH and CDR2 as LQKENI. CDR3 DNA sequence: TGTGCCAGCTCAACCAGGGGCGGGGAGCTGTTTTTT. It is translated as CASSTRGGELFF.

The V gene is TRBV14, the J gene TRBJ2-1; TRBD2 agrees at 10 bases. CDR1 and CDR2 (germline): SGHDN, FVKESK. This CDR3 region has 19 residues. V shed 0 bases, J shed 3 bases, and the junction held 11 bases outside the gene matches. In DNA form, the CDR3 reads TGTGCCAGCAGCCAAGACAGGACAAGCGGGAGGGGGGACTACAATGAGCAGTTCTTC. This translates into CASSQDRTSGRGDYNEQFF.

J is TRBJ2-1 and V is TRBV6-6; D might be TRBD2 (6 bases). The V end was cut by 7 bases, the J end by 9 bases, with 22 bases between. The length of the CDR3 is 15 residues. CDR1 is MNHNY, CDR2 SVGAGI, per germline (reference sequence). In DNA, the CDR3 is TGTGCCAGCACCCCCGGGCCTGGGGGAGGTGGTGAGCAGTTCTTC. This gives the protein CASTPGPGGGGEQFF.

The chain employs TRBV9 and TRBJ1-5; no firm D call. Trimming removed 2 bases at V and 2 bases at J, with 14 bases between. Germline lookup yields CDR1 SGDLS and CDR2 YYNGEE. The CDR3 is 16 residues long. CDR3 amino acids: CASSVGPGRGNQPQHF. The CDR3 DNA reads TGTGCCAGCAGCGTCGGACCGGGGAGAGGCAATCAGCCCCAGCATTTT.

The chain has TRBV4-1 and TRBJ2-5, with 11 bases identical to TRBD2. Germline lookup yields CDR1 MGHRA and CDR2 YSYEKL. The CDR3 spans 17 residues. V lost 0 bases to trimming and J lost 2 bases; unmatched junction nucleotides: 5. The CDR3 DNA reads as TGCGCCAGCAGCCAAGACCTAGCGGGGGGCGGACAAGAGACCCAGTACTTC. It is translated as CASSQDLAGGGQETQYF.

V gene TRBV10-2 combines with J gene TRBJ1-1; TRBD1 agrees at 8 bases. Germline-derived CDR1 and CDR2 are WSHSY and SAAADI. There are 13 residues in the CDR3. V gave up 5 bases and J gave up 4 bases; unmatched junction bases: 3. This CDR3 is CASSPGGRTEAFF. The CDR3 nucleotides are TGCGCCAGCAGTCCAGGGGGCCGCACTGAAGCTTTCTTT.

This chain connects TRBV28 to TRBJ2-1; 8 positions agree with TRBD1. The germline gives CDR1 MDHEN, CDR2 SYDVKM. This CDR3 comprises 16 residues. The V and J ends lost 5 bases and 9 bases, in that order; junction bases with no gene match: 15. CDR3 amino acids: CASSVAGQEAAGEQFF. CDR3 DNA: TGTGCCAGCAGTGTTGCGGGACAGGAAGCGGCCGGTGAGCAGTTCTTC. Based on the CDR3 plus reference TRBV28 and TRBJ2-1, the full variable domain is DVKVTQSSRYLVKRTGEKVFLECVQDMDHENMFWYRQDPGLGLRLIYFSYDVKMKEKGDIPEGYSVSREKKERFSLILESASTNQTSMYLCASSVAGQEAAGEQFFGPGTRLTVL.

This chain links TRBV5-1 with TRBJ1-2; D might be TRBD1 (5 bases). The germline V gene has CDR1 SGHRS and CDR2 YFSETQ. CDR3 size: 16 residues. V was clipped by 0 bases and J by 5 bases, with 17 bases between them. The CDR3 sequence is CASSLVPGLHVYGYTF. DNA of the CDR3: TGCGCCAGCAGCTTGGTCCCAGGGCTTCACGTGTATGGCTACACCTTC.

This chain uses TRBV30 with TRBJ1-2, with TRBD1 identical over 8 bases. This CDR3 is 13 amino acids long. V shed 4 bases and J 4 bases; nucleotides not matched to a gene: 5. Germline V gives CDR1 GTSNPN, CDR2 SVGIG (reference sequence). CDR3 coding DNA: TGTGCCTGGACTAACGACAGGGGCTATGGCTACACCTTC. Translation: CAWTNDRGYGYTF.

The V gene is TRBV4-2, the J gene TRBJ2-7; TRBD2 matches 11 bases. The CDR3 extends over 18 amino acids. V dropped 0 bases and J dropped 2; count of bases not matched to a gene: 9. In germline, CDR1 is LGHNA, CDR2 YNFKEQ. The CDR3 DNA follows: TGTGCCAGCAGCCAAGAAGGACTAGCGGGTATTCTTACCTACGAGCAGTACTTC. Encoded protein: CASSQEGLAGILTYEQYF.

In its sample, this clone was seen once. Compared with germline, one end of the junction differs, possibly owing to a read error. The chain links TRBV28 to TRBJ2-7; 11 positions agree with TRBD1. The CDR3 has 12 amino acids. Germline values: CDR1 MDHEN, CDR2 SYDVKM. The chain's CDR3 is CASSLRDRGRSF. In DNA, the CDR3 is TGTGCCAGCAGTTTACGGGACAGGGGGAGAAGCTTC.

DNA for the CDR3: TGCGCCAGCAGCTTGGGGATTTCACCCGGTGGAGCTAATGAAAAACTGTTTTTT. It encodes CASSLGISPGGANEKLFF. V and J are TRBV5-1 and TRBJ1-4; unclear D gene. Germline CDR1 SGHRS, CDR2 YFSETQ. This CDR3 is built from 18 residues. Trimming stripped 0 bases from V and 3 bases from J, with 18 bases between.